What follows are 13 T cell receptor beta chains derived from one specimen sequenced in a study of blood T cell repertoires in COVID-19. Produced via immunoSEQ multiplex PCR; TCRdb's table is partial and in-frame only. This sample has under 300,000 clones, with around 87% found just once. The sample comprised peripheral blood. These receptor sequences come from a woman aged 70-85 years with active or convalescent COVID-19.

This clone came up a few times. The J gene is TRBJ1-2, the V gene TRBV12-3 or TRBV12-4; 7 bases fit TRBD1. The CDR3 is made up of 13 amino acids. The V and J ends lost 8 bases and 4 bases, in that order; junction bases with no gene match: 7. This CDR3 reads CASEKTGAYGYTF. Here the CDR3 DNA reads TGTGCCAGCGAGAAAACAGGGGCCTATGGCTACACCTTC.

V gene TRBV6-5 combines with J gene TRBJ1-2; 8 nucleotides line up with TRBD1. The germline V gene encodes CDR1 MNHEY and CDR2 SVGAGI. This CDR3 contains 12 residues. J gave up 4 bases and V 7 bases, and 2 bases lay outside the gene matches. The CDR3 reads CASKTGGYGYTF. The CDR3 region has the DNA TGTGCCAGCAAAACAGGGGGCTATGGCTACACCTTC.

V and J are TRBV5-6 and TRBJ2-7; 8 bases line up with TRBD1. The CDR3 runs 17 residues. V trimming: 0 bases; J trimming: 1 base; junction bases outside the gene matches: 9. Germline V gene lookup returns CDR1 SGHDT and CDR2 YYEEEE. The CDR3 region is CASSLEWRTGLSYEQYF. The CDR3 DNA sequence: TGTGCCAGCAGCTTGGAGTGGAGGACAGGGCTATCCTACGAGCAGTACTTC.

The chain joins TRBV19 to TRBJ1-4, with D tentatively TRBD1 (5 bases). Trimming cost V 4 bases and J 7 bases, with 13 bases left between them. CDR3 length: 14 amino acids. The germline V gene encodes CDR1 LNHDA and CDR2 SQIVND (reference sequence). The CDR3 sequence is CASSRSGSGEKLFF. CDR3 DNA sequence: TGTGCCAGTAGTAGATCAGGGTCGGGTGAAAAACTGTTTTTT.

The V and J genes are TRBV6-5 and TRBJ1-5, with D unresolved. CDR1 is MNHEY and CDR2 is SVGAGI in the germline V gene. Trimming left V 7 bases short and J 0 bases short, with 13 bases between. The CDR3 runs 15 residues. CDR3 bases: TGTGCCAGCACCCCCAGATATGATAGCAATCAGCCCCAGCATTTT. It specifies CASTPRYDSNQPQHF.

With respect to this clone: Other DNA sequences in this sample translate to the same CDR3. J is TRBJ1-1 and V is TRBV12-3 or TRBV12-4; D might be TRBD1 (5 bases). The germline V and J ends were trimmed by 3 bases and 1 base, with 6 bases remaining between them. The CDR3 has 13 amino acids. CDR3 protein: CASSFGGNTEAFF. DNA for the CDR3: TGTGCCAGCAGTTTCGGGGGGAACACTGAAGCTTTCTTT.

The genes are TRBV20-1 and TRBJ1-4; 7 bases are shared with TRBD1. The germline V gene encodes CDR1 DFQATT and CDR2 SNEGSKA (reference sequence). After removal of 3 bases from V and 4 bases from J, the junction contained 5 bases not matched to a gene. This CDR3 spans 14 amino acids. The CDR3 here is CSASEGQINEKLFF. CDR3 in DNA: TGCAGTGCTAGTGAGGGACAGATTAATGAAAAACTGTTTTTT.

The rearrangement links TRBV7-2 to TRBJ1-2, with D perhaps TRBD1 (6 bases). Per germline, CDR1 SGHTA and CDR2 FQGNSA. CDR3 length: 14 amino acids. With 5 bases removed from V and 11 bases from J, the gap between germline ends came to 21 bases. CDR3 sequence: CASSLVSRQVVYTF. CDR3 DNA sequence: TGTGCCAGCAGCCTTGTGAGCCGACAGGTGGTGTACACCTTC.

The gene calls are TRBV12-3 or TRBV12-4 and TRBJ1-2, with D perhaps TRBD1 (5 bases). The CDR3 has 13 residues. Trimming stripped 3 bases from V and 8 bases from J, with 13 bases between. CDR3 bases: TGTGCCAGCAGTTTTCCGGGAGGGGACGGCTACACCTTC. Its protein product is CASSFPGGDGYTF.

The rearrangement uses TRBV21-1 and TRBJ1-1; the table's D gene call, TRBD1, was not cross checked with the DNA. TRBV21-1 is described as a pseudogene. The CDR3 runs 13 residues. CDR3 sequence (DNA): TGTGCCAGCAGCCTGACAGGGAACACTGAAGCTTTCTTT. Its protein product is CASSLTGNTEAFF.

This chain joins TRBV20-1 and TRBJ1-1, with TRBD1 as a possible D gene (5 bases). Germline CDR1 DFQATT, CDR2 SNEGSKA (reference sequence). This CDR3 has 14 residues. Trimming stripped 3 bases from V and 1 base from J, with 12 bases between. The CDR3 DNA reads TGCAGTGCTAGTTATACTGACAGGAACACTGAAGCTTTCTTT. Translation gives CSASYTDRNTEAFF.

This chain's CDR3 is CASSLAAGGEAFF. Here the CDR3 DNA reads TGTGCCAGCAGTTTAGCGGCAGGAGGTGAAGCTTTCTTT. V gene TRBV12-3 or TRBV12-4 combines with J gene TRBJ1-1; D is uncertain. V was pared by 0 bases and J by 7 bases, with 9 bases between. The CDR3 length is 13 residues.

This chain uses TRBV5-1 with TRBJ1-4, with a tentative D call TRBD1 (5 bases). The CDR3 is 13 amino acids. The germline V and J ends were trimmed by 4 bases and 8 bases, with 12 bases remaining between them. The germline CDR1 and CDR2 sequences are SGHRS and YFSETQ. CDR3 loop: CASSLREAEKLFF. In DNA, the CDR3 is TGCGCCAGCAGCCTCAGGGAGGCCGAAAAACTGTTTTTT.